The clone carrying this TCR beta chain was observed a few times. The antigen is undetermined. V lost 3 bases, J lost 7 bases, and 15 bases lay in between. The CDR3 has 14 amino acids. Germline V gene lookup returns CDR1 LNHDA and CDR2 SQIVND (reference sequence). The protocol was immunoSEQ multiplex PCR, while the TCRdb copy is restricted to in-frame clones and leaves out a portion. The data show about 12,000 clones, approximately 85% seen once. This entry comes from a study of T cell repertoires in ileal Crohn's disease. Regarding the study as a whole: Endoscopic recurrence occurred in every patient whose clonality exceeded 26.8%.

Time point given: neoterminal ileum biopsy at postoperative endoscopy, about 6 months after surgery. Sequences were obtained from ileal tissue. The receptor's source is an adult with Crohn's disease. The genes are TRBV19 and TRBJ1-2; tentative D call: TRBD1 (5 bases). The CDR3, as DNA: TGTGCCAGTAGTATTTGGGAAGACAGTCCTGGCTACACCTTC. Translated: CASSIWEDSPGYTF.